Shown below are 27 T cell receptor beta chains from a single sample sequenced in a study of response to subunit inactivated influenza vaccine. In TCRdb, the RT-PCR reads were re-called with MiXCR into one record per CDR3 protein. The data hold more than 550,000 distinct CDR3 sequences, with about 11% observed a single time. The sample was PBMCs from blood, taken on the day of vaccination. The receptor set was obtained from a man aged 45-60 years who received an inactivated influenza vaccine.

This clonotype was found a few times. The J gene is TRBJ2-1, the V gene TRBV6-2 or TRBV6-3, with 14 bases identical to TRBD2. Trimming cost V 7 bases and J 8 bases; bases outside gene matches: 7. The germline V gene has CDR1 MNHEY and CDR2 SVGEGT. CDR3 length equals 15 residues. CDR3 nucleotides: TGTGCCAGCACTACCGGGACTAGCGGGAGTGATGAGCAGTTCTTC. Translation gives CASTTGTSGSDEQFF.

This clonotype was seen a handful of times. This chain links TRBV14 with TRBJ2-4; 10 bases are a match to TRBD2. CDR1 and CDR2 (germline): SGHDN, FVKESK. The ends lost 3 bases at V and 9 bases at J; junction bases unmatched: 5. The CDR3 length is 14 residues. CDR3 in amino acids: CASSQSSGSSIQYF. CDR3 bases: TGTGCCAGCAGCCAGTCTAGCGGGAGTTCCATTCAGTACTTC.

The sample holds a few counts of this clonotype. The V call is TRBV11-2, the J call TRBJ2-6; D is undetermined. Germline V CDR1 and CDR2: SGHAT, FQNNGV. This CDR3 contains 19 residues. V was clipped by 1 base and J by 0 bases, with 16 bases between them. CDR3 loop: CASSLVLGRLSSGANVLTF. For the CDR3, the DNA is TGTGCCAGCAGCTTAGTCTTGGGTAGACTCAGCTCTGGGGCCAACGTCCTGACTTTC.

This clonotype was seen at least ten times. The chain carries TRBV10-3 and TRBJ2-7; D might be TRBD1 (5 bases). Trimming took 11 bases from V and 5 from J, leaving 13 bases between them. This CDR3 spans 11 amino acids. Germline V CDR1 and CDR2: ENHRY, SYGVKD. The CDR3 DNA follows: TGTGCCGCCAGGGCGTCTCACGAGCAGTACTTC. Its protein is CAARASHEQYF.

V gene TRBV6-2 or TRBV6-3 combines with J gene TRBJ2-1; TRBD2 agrees at 10 bases. The V segment lost 8 bases and the J segment 7 bases; nucleotides outside the gene matches: 8. This CDR3 comprises 14 residues. Germline CDR1 reads MNHEY; CDR2 reads SVGEGT. CDR3 sequence: CASSLAGARNEQFF. The CDR3 DNA is TGTGCCAGCTCTCTAGCGGGGGCCCGAAATGAGCAGTTCTTC.

The chain recombines TRBV21-1 with TRBJ2-5; the table gives TRBD2 as D, unverified against the DNA. TRBV21-1 is termed a pseudogene. This CDR3 is built from 16 residues. As DNA, the CDR3 is TGTGCCAGCAGCTTAGTAAGGGCTAAAGGTCAAGAGACCCAGTACTTC. As protein: CASSLVRAKGQETQYF.

The CDR3 DNA reads as TGTGCCAGCAGCTTAATAGGGTATTCTGCGGGAGGGAGAACAGATACGCAGTATTTT. Translated, it gives CASSLIGYSAGGRTDTQYF. This chain links TRBV7-3 with TRBJ2-3, with 9 bases lining up with TRBD2. The CDR3 has 19 amino acids. The V and J ends lost 1 base and 3 bases, in that order; junction bases with no gene match: 14. Per the germline V gene, CDR1 is SGHTA and CDR2 is FQGTGA.

This clonotype occurred a few times. The chain has TRBV6-2 or TRBV6-3 and TRBJ1-2; D gene uncertain. Germline V lookup: CDR1 MNHEY, CDR2 SVGEGT. This CDR3 spans 15 amino acids. Between the trimmed V and J ends, which lost 7 bases and 7 bases, there was a span of 22 bases. CDR3 DNA sequence: TGTGCCAGCATCAACTCGCGGGCTACGGCTTCTGGCTACACCTTC. As protein: CASINSRATASGYTF.

The chain is built from TRBV5-1 and TRBJ1-5, with 7 bases that match TRBD1. Germline V gene lookup returns CDR1 SGHRS and CDR2 YFSETQ. The CDR3 consists of 15 residues. V trimming: 4 bases; J trimming: 0 bases; junction bases outside the gene matches: 4. The CDR3 DNA reads TGCGCCAGCAGCGAGGGACAGTATAGCAATCAGCCCCAGCATTTT. Protein: CASSEGQYSNQPQHF.

The chain uses TRBV24-1 and TRBJ2-5; possibly TRBD1 for D (5 bases). Germline CDR1 KGHDR, CDR2 SFDVKD. The CDR3 runs to 16 residues. The germline V and J ends were trimmed by 4 bases and 5 bases, with 19 bases remaining between them. For the CDR3, the DNA is TGTGCCACCAGTGAACCAACAGGCGAAAGACGGGAGACCCAGTACTTC. The encoded protein is CATSEPTGERRETQYF.

This clonotype was observed at least ten times. CDR3 sequence: CASSVSTGYTEAFF. As DNA, the CDR3 is TGTGCCAGCAGTGTCTCCACAGGATACACTGAAGCTTTCTTT. This chain links TRBV12-3 or TRBV12-4 with TRBJ1-1; D possibly corresponds to TRBD1 (5 bases). V was trimmed by 5 bases and J by 3 bases, leaving 13 bases between them. The CDR3 spans 14 residues.

This clonotype was detected a few times. J is TRBJ2-4 and V is TRBV9; 7 nucleotides line up with TRBD2. Germline lookup yields CDR1 SGDLS and CDR2 YYNGEE. CDR3 length equals 16 residues. The trim removed 4 bases at V and 2 bases at J, leaving 9 bases unmatched. The DNA for the CDR3 is TGTGCCAGCAGCCCAAAGCGGGACGGGACCAAAAACATTCAGTACTTC. Translating gives CASSPKRDGTKNIQYF.

V usage is TRBV6-1 and J usage is TRBJ2-1; 10 bases agree with TRBD1. This CDR3 has 15 amino acids. Germline V gene lookup returns CDR1 MNHNS and CDR2 SASEGT. V gave up 6 bases and J gave up 7 bases; unmatched junction bases: 9. The CDR3 sequence: CASSSPGTGENEQFF. DNA of the CDR3: TGTGCCAGCAGCTCACCCGGGACAGGGGAGAATGAGCAGTTCTTC.

This chain uses TRBV10-3 with TRBJ1-3, with a weak D call TRBD1 (5 bases). Germline CDR1 is ENHRY and CDR2 is SYGVKD. The CDR3 consists of 16 residues. Trimming cost V 4 bases and J 1 base, with 14 bases left between them. CDR3: CAISARSGGSGNTIYF. As DNA, the CDR3 is TGTGCCATCAGTGCGAGGAGCGGGGGATCTGGAAACACCATATATTTT.

This chain connects TRBV19 to TRBJ2-7; 10 nucleotides line up with TRBD2. Germline V CDR1 and CDR2: LNHDA, SQIVND (reference sequence). Trimming at V came to 8 bases and at J to 7 bases, leaving 8 bases not matched to a gene. This CDR3 region has 13 residues. DNA of the CDR3: TGTGCCAGTCAGGGGGGACTAGCGTCGGAGCAGTACTTC. Amino acid sequence: CASQGGLASEQYF. Together with reference TRBV19 and TRBJ2-7, the CDR3 gives the full variable domain: DGGITQSPKYLFRKEGQNVTLSCEQNLNHDAMYWYRQDPGQGLRLIYYSQIVNDFQKGDIAEGYSVSREKKESFPLTVTSAQKNPTAFYLCASQGGLASEQYFGPGTRLTVT.

The chain has TRBV4-3 and TRBJ2-2; D is unclear. The CDR3 spans 14 residues. V was clipped by 3 bases and J by 7 bases, with 12 bases between them. The V gene's germline CDR1 is LGHNA and CDR2 YSLEER. The CDR3, as DNA: TGCGCCAGCAGCCATATGTTAGAGAGCGGGGAGCTGTTTTTT. Protein: CASSHMLESGELFF.

This chain links TRBV7-2 with TRBJ2-2; a weak D match, TRBD1 (6 bases). CDR3 length: 15 amino acids. Germline CDR1 SGHTA, CDR2 FQGNSA. V shed 5 bases and J shed 4 bases, with 14 bases lying between them. The CDR3 spells CASSLLTGPTGELFF. For the CDR3, the DNA is TGTGCCAGCAGCCTGTTGACAGGTCCCACCGGGGAGCTGTTTTTT.

The rearrangement joins TRBV29-1 to TRBJ2-1, with 7 nucleotides matching TRBD1. Germline loops: CDR1 SQVTM, CDR2 ANQGSEA. This CDR3 has 16 amino acids. V lost 5 bases and J lost 3; bases outside the gene matches: 13. CDR3 nucleotides: TGCAGCGTTAACCCTCCGACAGGGAGAATCTACAATGAGCAGTTCTTC. Protein sequence: CSVNPPTGRIYNEQFF.

The V gene is TRBV5-1, the J gene TRBJ1-6; D uncertain. CDR1 is SGHRS and CDR2 is YFSETQ in the germline V gene. V was pared by 1 base and J by 13 bases, with 30 bases between. There are 19 residues in the CDR3. The DNA for the CDR3 is TGCGCCAGCAGCTTGTATGTTTGGGAGGCGGGCTCTCTTCTTATCCCCCTCCACTTT. Translation gives CASSLYVWEAGSLLIPLHF. The full variable domain, in which reference TRBV5-1 and TRBJ1-6 provide the parts outside the CDR3, is KAGVTQTPRYLIKTRGQQVTLSCSPISGHRSVSWYQQTPGQGLQFLFEYFSETQRNKGNFPGRFSGRQFSNSRSEMNVSTLELGDSALYLCASSLYVWEAGSLLIPLHFGNGTRLTVT.

The rearrangement uses TRBV4-3 and TRBJ2-2; 9 positions agree with TRBD2. CDR1 is LGHNA, CDR2 YSLEER, per germline. The CDR3 contains 18 residues. Unmatched junction bases numbered 10, after V lost 0 bases and J lost 5 bases. The CDR3 region is CASSQEGSGRASTGELFF. CDR3 nucleotide sequence: TGCGCCAGCAGCCAAGAGGGTAGCGGGAGAGCTAGTACCGGGGAGCTGTTTTTT.

The sample holds a few counts of this clonotype. The chain carries TRBV20-1 and TRBJ1-2; D is unclear. Trimming cost V 3 bases and J 0 bases, with 11 bases left between them. There are 14 residues in the CDR3. Looked up from germline, CDR1 is DFQATT and CDR2 is SNEGSKA (reference sequence). The CDR3 loop is CSASIPASNYGYTF. DNA for the CDR3: TGCAGTGCTAGTATTCCAGCCTCTAACTATGGCTACACCTTC.

A single count supports this clonotype. The rearrangement joins TRBV3-1 to TRBJ2-5, with D perhaps TRBD1 (5 bases). V shed 1 base and J shed 5 bases, with 11 bases lying between them. The CDR3 loop spans 14 amino acids. Germline CDR1 LGHDT, CDR2 YNNKEL (reference sequence). The CDR3, as DNA: TGTGCCAGCAGCCAAGGGACACGACTCGAGACCCAGTACTTC. It codes for CASSQGTRLETQYF.

This clonotype showed up just a few times. The chain recombines TRBV11-2 with TRBJ2-3; 15 bases fit TRBD2. The ends lost 4 bases at V and 3 bases at J; junction bases unmatched: 14. There are 20 residues in the CDR3. The germline CDR1 and CDR2 sequences are SGHAT and FQNNGV. The CDR3 region is CASSSRTSGRAGTGTDTQYF. The CDR3 DNA reads as TGTGCCAGCAGCTCCCGGACTAGCGGGAGGGCCGGCACGGGGACAGATACGCAGTATTTT.

The chain carries TRBV9 and TRBJ2-3; 14 bases are a match to TRBD2. The J segment lost 1 base and the V segment lost 4 bases, leaving 5 bases of the junction unmatched. Germline CDR1 and CDR2: SGDLS and YYNGEE. The CDR3 covers 17 residues. The DNA for the CDR3 is TGTGCCAGCAGCCCTCGGGGACTAGCGGGAGGCACAGATACGCAGTATTTT. It codes for CASSPRGLAGGTDTQYF.

The table lists this clonotype with a few counts. The chain employs TRBV27 and TRBJ1-2; 7 nucleotides agree with TRBD1. Germline CDR1 is MNHEY and CDR2 is SMNVEV (reference sequence). The length of the CDR3 is 15 residues. With V trimmed by 5 bases and J by 8 bases, 14 bases remained unmatched. The CDR3 DNA follows: TGTGCCAGCAGTACCGGGGGACAGCCCAAAGTCGGCTACACCTTC. Protein sequence: CASSTGGQPKVGYTF.

In its sample, this clonotype was seen a few times. The chain uses TRBV14 and TRBJ2-1, with D tentatively TRBD2 (5 bases). The CDR3 length is 14 residues. V was shortened by 10 bases and J by 0 bases, with 13 bases between the two germline ends. Germline V gene data show CDR1 as SGHDN and CDR2 as FVKESK. CDR3 sequence: CATSSFGSYNEQFF. As DNA, the CDR3 is TGTGCCACTTCTAGCTTTGGCTCCTACAATGAGCAGTTCTTC.

This clonotype has ten or more counts. This chain uses TRBV3-1 with TRBJ2-3, with a tentative D call TRBD2 (5 bases). This CDR3 is built from 15 residues. The germline V and J ends were trimmed by 2 bases and 4 bases, with 13 bases remaining between them. Germline loops: CDR1 LGHDT, CDR2 YNNKEL (reference sequence). CDR3 DNA: TGTGCCAGCAGCCAATTCCTAGCAGATTCAGATACGCAGTATTTT. Its translation is CASSQFLADSDTQYF.